This record covers a single T cell receptor beta chain. This clone appeared a few times. No antigen is known for it. No per-base quality is available; no much larger clone lies one base away. Participants in the prospective study were aged about 18 to 95 years, lived in about two dozen United States geographic areas, and enrolled through a virtual design. In the prospective study, participants were assigned to cohorts based on the clinical history participants reported in a screening survey and a study questionnaire. Mobile phlebotomists in the prospective study collected whole blood, serum and a nasopharyngeal or oropharyngeal swab from every participant. Prospective study participants could optionally give additional blood draws and questionnaires over an approximately two-month period. Before DNA extraction, blood samples from the prospective study were shipped at room temperature or frozen. TCRbeta CDR3 regions were amplified from genomic DNA using the immunoSEQ Assay, a bias-controlled multiplex PCR. The published analysis was carried out like this. Within the assay, amplification of reference gene primers was used to estimate how many nucleated cells each sample contained. To quantify the absolute abundance of each unique TCRbeta CDR3 rearrangement, sequence reads were collapsed and filtered. For each sample, productive Simpson clonality was calculated by taking the square root of Simpson's diversity index across productive rearrangements. Entries here come from immuneACCESS through TCRdb and include only in-frame sequences with V and J called. Some clones fail to appear in such tables; in the studies checked, an unresolved V gene covers under half of the shortfall, and the cause of the remainder is unknown. The V and J calls and the clone size are those of that table, but D and trimming were determined from the DNA. A total of some 250,000 clones appear in this sample, 91% of them only once. 1% to 1.5% of the sample is in the top ten clones.

According to the germline V gene, CDR1 reads LGHNA and CDR2 reads YNFKEQ. The CDR3 measures 17 amino acids from cysteine to phenylalanine. The CDR3 DNA has 51 bases and is translated from base 1. The V and J ends are trimmed by 1 base and 0 bases, leaving 12 bases between them. This sample is part of a study of blood T cell repertoires in COVID-19 (dated by TCRdb to 2020 to 2021). Background for the entire study: Samples covering the acute and convalescent phases of COVID-19 were provided by collaborators in the United States, Italy and Spain. A de-identified subject ID, COVID-19 status, age in years and sex were almost always included in the sample metadata. The material from the prospective study consisted of cDNA or gDNA derived from T cells, B-cell-depleted T cells, or PBMCs. HLA class I and class II types, where available, came from metadata supplied by the sample provider rather than from assay-based typing. The repertoires were released in a freely available public database intended as a resource for research on the immune response to SARS-CoV-2. Subjects who had been exposed to COVID-19, were actively infected with it, or had recovered from it provided the deeply sampled blood TCRbeta repertoires that made up the dataset. Samples came from the ongoing ImmuneRACE study (first 160 participants) plus 1,254 subjects from 6 global collaborators. Broad study findings and their caveats: The amount of clinical and demographic metadata varied by source and participant and was provided uncurated.

This TCR came from a human donor in a cohort exposed to, infected with or recovered from COVID-19 (not recorded which). The donor label of this sample is uncertain. Recombination connected TRBV4-2 to TRBJ2-2; TRBD1 might be the D gene, on 5 matching bases. Sequenced material: PBMCs or T cells enriched from blood (not recorded which). The sequenced DNA: TGTGCCAGCAGCCAAGTTGCTCGGACACCGAACACCGGGGAGCTGTTTTTT. Its protein product is CASSQVARTPNTGELFF.